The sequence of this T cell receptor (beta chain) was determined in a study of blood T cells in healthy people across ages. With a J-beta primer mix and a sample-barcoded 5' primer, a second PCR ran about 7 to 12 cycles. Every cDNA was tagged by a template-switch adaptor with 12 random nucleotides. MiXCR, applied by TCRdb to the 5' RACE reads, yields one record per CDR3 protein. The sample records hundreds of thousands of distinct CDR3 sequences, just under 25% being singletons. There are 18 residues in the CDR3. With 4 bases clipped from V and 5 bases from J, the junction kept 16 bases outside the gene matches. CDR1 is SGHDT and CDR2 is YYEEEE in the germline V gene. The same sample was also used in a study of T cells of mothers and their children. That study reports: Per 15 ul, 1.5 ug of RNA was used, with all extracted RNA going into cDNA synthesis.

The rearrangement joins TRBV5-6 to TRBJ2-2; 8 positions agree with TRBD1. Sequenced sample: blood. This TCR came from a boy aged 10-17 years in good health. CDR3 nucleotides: TGTGCCAGCAGCCTAAGCACAGGACAGGGCAGGTGGACCGGGGAGCTGTTTTTT. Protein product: CASSLSTGQGRWTGELFF.